This is a list of T cell receptor beta chains from one sample in a study of T cell changes during pregnancy in multiple sclerosis. Assay: immunoSEQ multiplex PCR; the TCRdb copy retains only in-frame clones and omits some. The top ten hold approximately 2.3% of the sample, which has tens of thousands of clones, 95% to 97% seen once. The sequences come from CD8+ T cells from peripheral blood mononuclear cells, collected after pregnancy. These receptors all stem from a female donor with multiple sclerosis, enrolled in a pregnancy study. Both conserved end residues are part of each CDR3. Each record gives: D gene, J gene, V gene, clone size, CDR3 DNA, CDR3 protein. The D gene is left open where the match is weak. Clone size is stated in some rows and not others, as once, few, many or a class when expanded.

D: -
J: TRBJ2-3
V: TRBV7-9
size: -
DNA: TGTGCCAGCAGCCAACGGTGGGGGGTAGATACGCAGTATTTT
CDR3: CASSQRWGVDTQYF

D: -
J: TRBJ1-1
V: TRBV15
size: -
DNA: TGTGCCACCGGGGCCTCGGGCAAAGGGTGGACTGAAGCTTTCTTT
CDR3: CATGASGKGWTEAFF

D: -
J: TRBJ1-4
V: TRBV5-4
size: -
DNA: TGTGCCAGCAGGCCGGTACCGTTTGGTGAAAAACTGTTTTTT
CDR3: CASRPVPFGEKLFF

D: -
J: TRBJ1-3
V: TRBV12-5
size: -
DNA: TGTGCTAGTGGCTGGACGGGGGGAAACACCATATATTTT
CDR3: CASGWTGGNTIYF

D: TRBD2
J: TRBJ2-1
V: TRBV19
size: once
DNA: TGTGCCTGCGGGTATCATAGCGGGGCTAATGAGCAGTTCTTC
CDR3: CACGYHSGANEQFF

D: TRBD1
J: TRBJ1-5
V: TRBV2
size: once
DNA: TGTGCCAGCAGCGACGGACAGGGGGGGCAGCCCCAGCATTTT
CDR3: CASSDGQGGQPQHF

D: -
J: TRBJ2-1
V: TRBV5-1
size: -
DNA: TGCGCCAGCAGCTTGGGACAGGAATCCTACAATGAGCAGTTCTTC
CDR3: CASSLGQESYNEQFF

D: TRBD2
J: TRBJ2-1
V: TRBV27
size: -
DNA: TGTGCCAGCAGGGCCCGGGAGGCTTACAATGAGCAGTTCTTC
CDR3: CASRAREAYNEQFF

D: TRBD1
J: TRBJ1-1
V: TRBV6-5
size: -
DNA: TGTGCCAGCAGTTATGGCGCCAGGGGGTCGAACACTGAAGCTTTCTTT
CDR3: CASSYGARGSNTEAFF

D: TRBD2
J: TRBJ2-1
V: TRBV7-2
size: -
DNA: TGTGCCAGCAACCCTAGCGGGAGGGCCTTAAATGAGCAGTTCTTC
CDR3: CASNPSGRALNEQFF

D: TRBD1
J: TRBJ2-6
V: TRBV7-8
size: once
DNA: TGTGCCAGCAGCTTAGTGGGACAGGGGACCTCTGGGGCCAACGTCCTGACTTTC
CDR3: CASSLVGQGTSGANVLTF

D: TRBD2
J: TRBJ2-7
V: TRBV6-1
size: -
DNA: TGTGCCAGCAGTAATAGCGGGGGAGGCTACGAGCAGTACTTC
CDR3: CASSNSGGGYEQYF

D: -
J: TRBJ2-1
V: TRBV29-1
size: -
DNA: TGCAGCGTGGCCGATGCCCGGGAGAGGATTGAGCAGTTCTTC
CDR3: CSVADARERIEQFF

D: -
J: TRBJ1-4
V: TRBV5-1
size: -
DNA: TGCGCCAGCAGCTCCACAGGGCGGATCAAGGAAAAACTGTTTTTT
CDR3: CASSSTGRIKEKLFF